The source of this T cell receptor (beta chain) is a study of CD8 T cells in ankylosing spondylitis. Scientists made TCR beta libraries using quantitative 5'-RACE with molecular barcodes. MiXCR, run by TCRdb on the 5' RACE reads, gives a single entry per CDR3 protein. The sample has roughly 230,000 distinct CDR3 sequences, 15% to 20% seen once. Germline assignment: CDR1 MNHNS and CDR2 SASEGT. The CDR3 spans 13 residues. V was trimmed by 8 bases and J by 0 bases, leaving 11 bases between them. Findings of the study overall: Among TCR beta sequences, a motif of about 8 highly homologous variants appeared characteristic of ankylosing spondylitis blood. Researchers report that disease-linked clones proved CD8+ and relatively rare in peripheral blood.

This clonotype was seen repeatedly, ten times or more. Its antigen is unidentified. The J gene is TRBJ2-7, the V gene TRBV6-1; a weak D match, TRBD1 (7 bases). The sequencing sample was made of blood, either unsorted or a sorted T cell fraction (not recorded which). This sequence originates from a male donor with ankylosing spondylitis or in good health (not recorded which). CDR3 loop: CASAQGGSYEQYF. The CDR3 region has the DNA TGTGCCAGCGCCCAGGGGGGCTCCTACGAGCAGTACTTC.